This T cell receptor (beta chain) was obtained from a study of blood T cell repertoires in COVID-19. For the study at large: Acute and convalescent COVID-19 specimens originated in the United States, Italy and Spain.

V dropped 4 bases and J dropped 1; count of bases not matched to a gene: 2. In germline, CDR1 is SEHNR, CDR2 FQNEAQ (reference sequence). The CDR3 contains 15 residues. Original analysis: Amplification of reference gene primers was used by the study to estimate nucleated cell counts. Clones were read by immunoSEQ multiplex PCR, and TCRdb kept only the in-frame ones, dropping some. That table supplies the V and J calls and clone size; D and trimming were determined from the DNA. The sample holds 250,000 to 400,000 clones; roughly 90% are singletons and the top ten take roughly 2.9%. V usage is TRBV7-9 and J usage is TRBJ1-3; 9 bases agree with TRBD1. Input material: peripheral blood. This receptor was obtained from a woman aged 30 to 39 with COVID-19, enrolled during active disease. The CDR3 region is CASSSDRGSGNTIYF. The CDR3 DNA sequence: TGTGCCAGCAGCTCCGACAGGGGGTCTGGAAACACCATATATTTT.